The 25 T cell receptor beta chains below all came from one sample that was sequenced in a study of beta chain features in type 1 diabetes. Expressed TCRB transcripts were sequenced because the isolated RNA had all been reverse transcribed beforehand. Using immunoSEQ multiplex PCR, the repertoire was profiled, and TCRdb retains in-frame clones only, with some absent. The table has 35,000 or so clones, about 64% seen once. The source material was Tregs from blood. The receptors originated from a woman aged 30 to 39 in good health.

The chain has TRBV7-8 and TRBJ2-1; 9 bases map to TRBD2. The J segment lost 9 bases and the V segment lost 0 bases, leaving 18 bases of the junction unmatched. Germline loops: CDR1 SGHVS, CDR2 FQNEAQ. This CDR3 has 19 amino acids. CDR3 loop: CASSLARGLGSGSPGEQFF. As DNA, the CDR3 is TGTGCCAGCAGCTTAGCACGGGGTTTGGGTAGCGGGAGCCCTGGTGAGCAGTTCTTC.

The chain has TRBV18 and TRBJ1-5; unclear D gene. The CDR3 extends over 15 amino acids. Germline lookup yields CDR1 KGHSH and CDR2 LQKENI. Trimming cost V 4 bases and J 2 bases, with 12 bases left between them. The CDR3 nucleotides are TGTGCCAGCTCACTTGCGGGCTCGGGCAATCAGCCCCAGCATTTT. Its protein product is CASSLAGSGNQPQHF.

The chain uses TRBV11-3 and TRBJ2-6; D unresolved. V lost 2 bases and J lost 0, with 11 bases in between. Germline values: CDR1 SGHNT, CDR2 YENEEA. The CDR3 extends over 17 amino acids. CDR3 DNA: TGTGCCAGCAGCTTAATGGCATCTCTCTCTGGGGCCAACGTCCTGACTTTC. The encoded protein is CASSLMASLSGANVLTF.

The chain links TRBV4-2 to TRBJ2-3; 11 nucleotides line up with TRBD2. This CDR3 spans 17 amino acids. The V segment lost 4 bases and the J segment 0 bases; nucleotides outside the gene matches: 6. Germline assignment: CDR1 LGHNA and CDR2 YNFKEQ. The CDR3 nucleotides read TGTGCCAGCAGCCCCGGGACTAGCGGAGCTAGCACAGATACGCAGTATTTT. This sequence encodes CASSPGTSGASTDTQYF.

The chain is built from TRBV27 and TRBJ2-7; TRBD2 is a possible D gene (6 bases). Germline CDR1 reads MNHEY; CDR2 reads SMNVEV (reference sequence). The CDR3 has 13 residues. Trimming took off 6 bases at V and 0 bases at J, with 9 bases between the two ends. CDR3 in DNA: TGTGCCAGCAGCCTAGCGTTCTCCTACGAGCAGTACTTC. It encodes CASSLAFSYEQYF.

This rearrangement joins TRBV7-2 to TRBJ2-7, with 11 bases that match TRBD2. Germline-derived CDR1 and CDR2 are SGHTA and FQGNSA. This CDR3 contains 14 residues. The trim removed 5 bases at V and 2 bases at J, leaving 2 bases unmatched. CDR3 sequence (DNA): TGTGCCAGCAGCGCGACTAGCGGGACCTACGAGCAGTACTTC. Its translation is CASSATSGTYEQYF.

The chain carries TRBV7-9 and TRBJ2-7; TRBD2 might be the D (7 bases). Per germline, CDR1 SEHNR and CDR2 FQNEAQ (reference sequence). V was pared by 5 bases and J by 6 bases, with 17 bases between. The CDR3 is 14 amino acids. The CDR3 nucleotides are TGTGCCAGCAGCCTAGGGGCGGGGGCCAGCGAGCAGTACTTC. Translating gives CASSLGAGASEQYF.

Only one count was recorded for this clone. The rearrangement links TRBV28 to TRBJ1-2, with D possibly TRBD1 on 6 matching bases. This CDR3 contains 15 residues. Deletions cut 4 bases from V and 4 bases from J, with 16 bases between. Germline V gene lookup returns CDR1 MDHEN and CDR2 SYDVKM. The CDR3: CASSSGRGGRYGYTF. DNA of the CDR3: TGTGCCAGCAGTTCCGGCAGGGGAGGGCGCTATGGCTACACCTTC.

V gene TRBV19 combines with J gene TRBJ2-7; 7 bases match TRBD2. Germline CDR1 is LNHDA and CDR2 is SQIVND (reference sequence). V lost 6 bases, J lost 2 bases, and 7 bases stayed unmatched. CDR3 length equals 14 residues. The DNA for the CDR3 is TGTGCCAGTAGCAGACCAGCGGGAACCTACGAGCAGTACTTC. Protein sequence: CASSRPAGTYEQYF.

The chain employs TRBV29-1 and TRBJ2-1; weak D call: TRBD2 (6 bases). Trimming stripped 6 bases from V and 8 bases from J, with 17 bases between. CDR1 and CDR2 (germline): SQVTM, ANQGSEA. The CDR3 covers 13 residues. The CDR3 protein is CSVRPRLVYEQFF. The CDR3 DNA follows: TGCAGCGTACGACCCCGACTAGTCTATGAGCAGTTCTTC.

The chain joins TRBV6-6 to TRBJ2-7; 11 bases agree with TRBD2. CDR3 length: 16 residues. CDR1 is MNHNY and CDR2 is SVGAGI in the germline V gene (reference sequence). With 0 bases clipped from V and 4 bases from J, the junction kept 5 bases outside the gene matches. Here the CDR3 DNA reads TGTGCCAGCAGTTACTCCGGTAGCGGGAGGGTTTACGAGCAGTACTTC. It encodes CASSYSGSGRVYEQYF.

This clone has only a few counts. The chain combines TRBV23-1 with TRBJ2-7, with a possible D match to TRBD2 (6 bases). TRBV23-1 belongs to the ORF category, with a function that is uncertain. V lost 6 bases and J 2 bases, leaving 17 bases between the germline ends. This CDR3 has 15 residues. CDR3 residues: CASRLSWRGPYEQYF. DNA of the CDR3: TGCGCCAGCAGACTAAGTTGGAGGGGCCCCTACGAGCAGTACTTC.

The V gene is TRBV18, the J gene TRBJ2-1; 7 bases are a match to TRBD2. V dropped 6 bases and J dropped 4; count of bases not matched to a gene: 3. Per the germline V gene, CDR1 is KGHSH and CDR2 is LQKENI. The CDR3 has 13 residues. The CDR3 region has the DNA TGTGCCAGCTCCCAAGCGGGATACAATGAGCAGTTCTTC. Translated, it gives CASSQAGYNEQFF.

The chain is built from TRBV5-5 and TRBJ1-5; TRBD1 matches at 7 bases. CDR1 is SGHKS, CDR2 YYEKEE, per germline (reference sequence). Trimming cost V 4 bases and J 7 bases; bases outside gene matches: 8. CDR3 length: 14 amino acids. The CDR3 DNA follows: TGTGCCAGCAGCAGAAGACAGGGAGGACAGCCCCAGCATTTT. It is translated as CASSRRQGGQPQHF. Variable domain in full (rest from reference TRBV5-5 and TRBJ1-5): DAGVTQSPTHLIKTRGQQVTLRCSPISGHKSVSWYQQVLGQGPQFIFQYYEKEERGRGNFPDRFSARQFPNYSSELNVNALLLGDSALYLCASSRRQGGQPQHFGDGTRLSIL.

The CDR3 is CASSLDEPKTQYF. DNA of the CDR3: TGTGCCAGCAGCTTAGACGAGCCGAAGACCCAGTACTTC. J is TRBJ2-5 and V is TRBV7-9; D gene ambiguous. V lost 1 base and J lost 6, with 9 bases in between. Germline lookup yields CDR1 SEHNR and CDR2 FQNEAQ (reference sequence). This CDR3 comprises 13 residues.

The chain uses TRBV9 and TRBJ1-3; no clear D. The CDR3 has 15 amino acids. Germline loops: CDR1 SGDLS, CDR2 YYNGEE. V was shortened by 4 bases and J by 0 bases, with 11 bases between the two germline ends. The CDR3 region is CASSLNQASGNTIYF. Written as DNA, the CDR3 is TGTGCCAGCAGCCTCAACCAGGCCTCTGGAAACACCATATATTTT.

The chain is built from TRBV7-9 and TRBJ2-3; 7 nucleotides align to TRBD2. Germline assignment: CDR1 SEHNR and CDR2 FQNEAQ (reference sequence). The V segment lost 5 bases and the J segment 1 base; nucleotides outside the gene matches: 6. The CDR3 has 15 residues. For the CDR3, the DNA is TGTGCCAGCAGCACGCCTAGCGGACGCACAGATACGCAGTATTTT. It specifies CASSTPSGRTDTQYF.

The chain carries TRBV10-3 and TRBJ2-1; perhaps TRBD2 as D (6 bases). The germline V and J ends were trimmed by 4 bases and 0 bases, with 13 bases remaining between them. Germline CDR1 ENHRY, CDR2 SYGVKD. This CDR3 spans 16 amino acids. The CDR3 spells CAISGGRRHSYNEQFF. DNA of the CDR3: TGTGCCATCAGTGGGGGGAGGCGGCACTCCTACAATGAGCAGTTCTTC.

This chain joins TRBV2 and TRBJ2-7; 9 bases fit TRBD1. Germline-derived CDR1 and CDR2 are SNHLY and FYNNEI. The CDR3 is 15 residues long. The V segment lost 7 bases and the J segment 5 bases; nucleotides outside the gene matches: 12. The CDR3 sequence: CASILERTGENEQYF. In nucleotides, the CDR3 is TGTGCCAGCATCCTGGAACGGACAGGGGAAAACGAGCAGTACTTC.

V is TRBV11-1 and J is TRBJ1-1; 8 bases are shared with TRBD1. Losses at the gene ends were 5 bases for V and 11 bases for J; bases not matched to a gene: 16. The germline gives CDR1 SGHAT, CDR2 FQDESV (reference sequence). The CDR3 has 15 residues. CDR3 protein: CASSTIGQGAGTAFF. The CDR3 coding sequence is TGTGCCAGCAGCACCATCGGACAGGGCGCGGGAACGGCTTTCTTT.

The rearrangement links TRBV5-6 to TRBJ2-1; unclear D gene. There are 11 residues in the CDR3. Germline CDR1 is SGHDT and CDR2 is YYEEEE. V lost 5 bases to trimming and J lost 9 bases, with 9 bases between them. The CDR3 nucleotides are TGTGCCAGCAGGAACTATGGTGAGCAGTTCTTC. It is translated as CASRNYGEQFF. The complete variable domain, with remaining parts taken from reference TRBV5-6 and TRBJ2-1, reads DAGVTQSPTHLIKTRGQQVTLRCSPKSGHDTVSWYQQALGQGPQFIFQYYEEEERQRGNFPDRFSGHQFPNYSSELNVNALLLGDSALYLCASRNYGEQFFGPGTRLTVL.

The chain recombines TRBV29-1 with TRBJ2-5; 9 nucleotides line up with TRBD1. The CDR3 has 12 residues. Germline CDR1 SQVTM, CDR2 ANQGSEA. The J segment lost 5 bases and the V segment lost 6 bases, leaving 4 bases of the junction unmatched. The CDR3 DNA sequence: TGCAGCGTCGGGACAGGGCGGGAGACCCAGTACTTC. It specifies CSVGTGRETQYF.

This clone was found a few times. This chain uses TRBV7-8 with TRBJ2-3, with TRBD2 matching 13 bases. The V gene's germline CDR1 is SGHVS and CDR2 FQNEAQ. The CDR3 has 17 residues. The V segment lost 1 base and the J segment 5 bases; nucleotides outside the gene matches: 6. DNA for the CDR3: TGTGCCAGCAGCTTAGTTAGGACTAGCGGGGGTGGAGATACGCAGTATTTT. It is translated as CASSLVRTSGGGDTQYF. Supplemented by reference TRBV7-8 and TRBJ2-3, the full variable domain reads GAGVSQSPRYKVAKRGQDVALRCDPISGHVSLFWYQQALGQGPEFLTYFQNEAQLDKSGLPSDRFFAERPEGSVSTLKIQRTQQEDSAVYLCASSLVRTSGGGDTQYFGPGTRLTVL.

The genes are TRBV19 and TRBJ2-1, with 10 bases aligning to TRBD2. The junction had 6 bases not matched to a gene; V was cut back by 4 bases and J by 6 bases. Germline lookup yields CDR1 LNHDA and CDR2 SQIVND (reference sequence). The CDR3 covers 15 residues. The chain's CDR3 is CASSRGTSASNEQFF. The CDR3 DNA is TGTGCCAGTAGTAGGGGGACTAGCGCTAGCAATGAGCAGTTCTTC.

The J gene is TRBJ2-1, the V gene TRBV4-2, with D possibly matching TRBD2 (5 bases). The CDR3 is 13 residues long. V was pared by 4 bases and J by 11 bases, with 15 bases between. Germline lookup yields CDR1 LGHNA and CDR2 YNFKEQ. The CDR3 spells CASSPPSGSQQFF. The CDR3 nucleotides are TGTGCCAGCAGCCCTCCCTCGGGAAGCCAGCAGTTCTTC.